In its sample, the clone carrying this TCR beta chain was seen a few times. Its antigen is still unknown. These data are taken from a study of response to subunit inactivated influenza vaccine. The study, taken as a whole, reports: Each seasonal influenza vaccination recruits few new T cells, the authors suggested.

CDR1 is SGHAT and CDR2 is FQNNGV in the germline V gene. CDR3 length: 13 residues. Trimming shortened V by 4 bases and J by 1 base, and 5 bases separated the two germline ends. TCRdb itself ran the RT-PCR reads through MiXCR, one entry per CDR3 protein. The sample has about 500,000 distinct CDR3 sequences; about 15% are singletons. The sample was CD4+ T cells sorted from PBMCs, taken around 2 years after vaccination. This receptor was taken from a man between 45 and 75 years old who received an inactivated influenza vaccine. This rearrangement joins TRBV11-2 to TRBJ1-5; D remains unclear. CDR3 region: CASSYASNQPQHF. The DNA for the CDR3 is TGTGCCAGCAGCTACGCAAGCAATCAGCCCCAGCATTTT.